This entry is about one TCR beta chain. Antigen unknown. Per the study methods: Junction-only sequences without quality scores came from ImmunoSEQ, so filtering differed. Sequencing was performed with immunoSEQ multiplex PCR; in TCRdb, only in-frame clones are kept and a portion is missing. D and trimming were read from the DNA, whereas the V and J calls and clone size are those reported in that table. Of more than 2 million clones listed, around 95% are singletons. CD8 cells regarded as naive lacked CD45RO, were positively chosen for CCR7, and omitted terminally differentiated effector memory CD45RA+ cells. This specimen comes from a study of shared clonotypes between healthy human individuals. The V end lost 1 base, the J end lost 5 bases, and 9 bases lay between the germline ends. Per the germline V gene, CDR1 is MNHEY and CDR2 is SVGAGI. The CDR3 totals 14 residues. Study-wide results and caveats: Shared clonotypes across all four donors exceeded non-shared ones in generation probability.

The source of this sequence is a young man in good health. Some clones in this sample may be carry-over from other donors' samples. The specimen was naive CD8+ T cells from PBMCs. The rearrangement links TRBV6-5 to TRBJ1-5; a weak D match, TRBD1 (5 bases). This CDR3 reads CASSYYGGDQPQHF. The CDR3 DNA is TGTGCCAGCAGTTACTACGGAGGGGATCAGCCCCAGCATTTT.